Here is one T cell receptor (beta chain) with its context. What it binds is not known. The same CDR3 arises from other DNA sequences in this sample as well. The naive CD8 fraction comprised CD45RO-negative cells positively selected for CCR7 and excluded terminally differentiated effector memory CD45RA+ cells. This record comes from a study of shared clonotypes between healthy human individuals. Across the study: Per-donor plates numbered three CD4 naive, three CD4 memory, two CD8 naive and one CD8 memory. Findings of the study overall: Researchers sampled blood only, noting tissue repertoires likely differ.

Splitting of each subset's genomic DNA was done evenly across several immunoSEQ plates. Assay: immunoSEQ multiplex PCR; the TCRdb copy retains only in-frame clones and omits some. The sample contains more than 600,000 clones, 92% of which appear only once. CDR3 size: 15 residues. Germline loops: CDR1 MNHEY, CDR2 SMNVEV (reference sequence). V was shortened by 3 bases and J by 0 bases, with 9 bases between the two germline ends. This receptor was identified in a man younger than 45 in good health. The chain has TRBV27 and TRBJ2-1; D possibly corresponds to TRBD2 (5 bases). Specimen: naive CD8+ T cells sorted from blood. The CDR3 region is CASSFRGSSYNEQFF. In nucleotides, the CDR3 is TGTGCCAGCAGTTTCCGAGGGAGCTCCTACAATGAGCAGTTCTTC.